The next 5 T cell receptor beta chains were all read from a single sample in a study of beta chain features in type 1 diabetes. No antigen has been identified for these receptors. Study-level points and caveats: Within each of all four CD4+ subsets, Type 1 diabetes patients had TCRB CDR3s that were moderately but significantly shorter.

Expressed TCRB transcripts were sequenced after all isolated RNA was converted to cDNA. The repertoire was sequenced with immunoSEQ multiplex PCR; TCRdb's copy has only in-frame clones and lacks some. The sample shows roughly 340,000 clones, roughly 14% of them seen only once. The source material was naive CD4+ T cells from blood. These TCRs come from a woman in her late teens or twenties with type 1 diabetes.

The chain uses TRBV7-9 and TRBJ1-3; no reliable D call. Germline CDR1 reads SEHNR; CDR2 reads FQNEAQ (reference sequence). V shed 5 bases and J shed 1 base, with 15 bases lying between them. The CDR3 has 16 amino acids. The CDR3 coding sequence is TGTGCCAGCAGCCCCCCCCGGCCAGCGTCTGGAAACACCATATATTTT. Encoded protein: CASSPPRPASGNTIYF.

The chain couples TRBV9 to TRBJ2-2; 9 nucleotides agree with TRBD1. This CDR3 is built from 16 residues. V lost 3 bases, J lost 0 bases, and 3 bases stayed unmatched. Germline V gene lookup returns CDR1 SGDLS and CDR2 YYNGEE. CDR3 DNA: TGTGCCAGCAGCGCGTACAGGGGGCCGAACACCGGGGAGCTGTTTTTT. Protein product: CASSAYRGPNTGELFF.

The chain uses TRBV6-5 and TRBJ1-4, with D perhaps matching TRBD1 (6 bases). V shed 2 bases and J shed 8 bases, with 12 bases lying between them. This CDR3 region has 14 residues. CDR1 is MNHEY, CDR2 SVGAGI, per germline. CDR3 residues: CASSYGPGGEKLFF. The DNA of the CDR3 is TGTGCCAGCAGTTACGGGCCGGGGGGCGAAAAACTGTTTTTT.

The rearrangement uses TRBV25-1 and TRBJ2-5; TRBD1 matches 7 bases. V was pared by 6 bases and J by 9 bases, with 10 bases of the junction left unmatched. The CDR3 is 13 residues long. Germline assignment: CDR1 MGHDK and CDR2 SYGVNS. The CDR3 coding sequence is TGTGCCAGCAGCGACAGGGTCCTTAGGGCCCAGTACTTC. This encodes CASSDRVLRAQYF.

CDR3 coding DNA: TGTGCCAGCAGTATTTGGCAGGGAAACACCATATATTTT. It is translated as CASSIWQGNTIYF. The V call is TRBV5-4, the J call TRBJ1-3; D gene ambiguous. The CDR3 length is 13 residues. Germline CDR1 is SGHNT and CDR2 is YYREEE (reference sequence). V was clipped by 5 bases and J by 4 bases, with 10 bases between them.